The 12 T cell receptor beta chains in this list originate from one sample, sequenced in a study of T cell responses to AZD1222 COVID-19 vaccine. The data were produced by immunoSEQ multiplex PCR, yet TCRdb's version contains in-frame clones alone and is incomplete. The sample includes around 130,000 clones, 92% of them seen just once. This material consisted of peripheral blood, taken 28 days after the second AZD1222 dose. Receptors were obtained from an adult who received the AZD1222 COVID-19 vaccine.

This chain uses TRBV19 with TRBJ2-1; D might be TRBD1 or TRBD2, each matching 6 bases. CDR1 and CDR2 from the germline V gene are LNHDA and SQIVND (reference sequence). This CDR3 region has 13 residues. Trimming took off 7 bases at V and 11 bases at J, with 18 bases between the two ends. The CDR3: CASKGRGVVQQFF. Here the CDR3 DNA reads TGTGCCAGTAAGGGAAGGGGGGTAGTGCAGCAGTTCTTC.

The gene calls are TRBV4-3 and TRBJ2-1; 9 nucleotides line up with TRBD1. The V and J ends lost 4 bases and 7 bases, in that order; junction bases with no gene match: 8. There are 15 residues in the CDR3. Germline-derived CDR1 and CDR2 are LGHNA and YSLEER. CDR3 coding DNA: TGCGCCAGCAGCCGATCCGGGACAGGGTTTAATGAGCAGTTCTTC. Amino acids: CASSRSGTGFNEQFF.

The gene calls are TRBV19 and TRBJ1-1; D unresolved. Germline loops: CDR1 LNHDA, CDR2 SQIVND (reference sequence). Trimming shortened V by 3 bases and J by 3 bases, and 11 bases separated the two germline ends. The CDR3 loop spans 14 amino acids. CDR3 region: CASSIRTADTEAFF. The CDR3 DNA sequence: TGTGCCAGTAGTATCAGGACCGCAGACACTGAAGCTTTCTTT.

This chain joins TRBV6-5 and TRBJ1-3; no reliable D call. V was cut by 6 bases and J by 0 bases, with 9 bases left in between. The CDR3 sequence is 14 residues long. CDR1 is MNHEY, CDR2 SVGAGI, per germline. The CDR3 sequence: CASRAGNSGNTIYF. The CDR3 DNA is TGTGCCAGCAGGGCAGGTAACTCTGGAAACACCATATATTTT.

This sequence joins TRBV7-3 and TRBJ2-1; maybe TRBD2 (5 bases). Germline lookup yields CDR1 SGHTA and CDR2 FQGTGA. Deletions cut 5 bases from V and 5 bases from J, with 16 bases between. The CDR3 totals 15 residues. Here the CDR3 reads CASSSGVSVDNEQFF. The CDR3, as DNA: TGTGCCAGCAGCAGCGGAGTTTCGGTCGACAATGAGCAGTTCTTC. Combining the CDR3 with reference TRBV7-3 and TRBJ2-1 gives the whole variable domain GAGVSQTPSNKVTEKGKYVELRCDPISGHTALYWYRQSLGQGPEFLIYFQGTGAADDSGLPNDRFFAVRPEGSVSTLKIQRTERGDSAVYLCASSSGVSVDNEQFFGPGTRLTVL.

This chain joins TRBV4-2 and TRBJ1-1; D remains unclear. This CDR3 is built from 13 residues. Germline V gene lookup returns CDR1 LGHNA and CDR2 YNFKEQ. V lost 0 bases, J lost 4 bases, and 6 bases lay in between. CDR3 protein: CASSQDRSTEAFF. DNA for the CDR3: TGTGCCAGCAGCCAAGACAGATCCACTGAAGCTTTCTTT.

CDR3 sequence reads: CASSVTGGSGANVLTF. CDR3 nucleotides: TGTGCCAGTAGTGTGACAGGGGGCTCTGGGGCCAACGTCCTGACTTTC. The chain is built from TRBV19 and TRBJ2-6, with 9 bases identical to TRBD1. V lost 5 bases, J lost 0 bases, and 2 bases stayed unmatched. The CDR3 extends over 16 amino acids. Germline CDR1 reads LNHDA; CDR2 reads SQIVND (reference sequence).

The genes are TRBV7-2 and TRBJ2-3; D is uncertain. The CDR3 contains 14 residues. Germline assignment: CDR1 SGHTA and CDR2 FQGNSA. The ends were cut back, 1 base at V and 8 bases at J, with 13 bases in the middle. The CDR3 nucleotides read TGTGCCAGCAGCTTAGACGGTTTTCCGGGTACGCAGTATTTT. As protein: CASSLDGFPGTQYF.

The chain joins TRBV29-1 to TRBJ1-1, with unresolved D. Germline lookup yields CDR1 SQVTM and CDR2 ANQGSEA. Trimming pared 6 bases from V and 2 bases from J, leaving 13 bases between. The CDR3 runs 13 residues. Here the CDR3 reads CSVSLGSNTEAFF. The CDR3 DNA sequence: TGCAGCGTGTCCCTTGGAAGTAACACTGAAGCTTTCTTT.

V gene TRBV11-2 combines with J gene TRBJ2-2, with 11 bases identical to TRBD2. Looked up from germline, CDR1 is SGHAT and CDR2 is FQNNGV. The V segment lost 4 bases and the J segment 4 bases; nucleotides outside the gene matches: 14. CDR3 length equals 19 residues. The CDR3 coding sequence is TGTGCCAGCAGCTCTACCAGACTAGCGGGACGGACGGGCACCGGGGAGCTGTTTTTT. Translation gives CASSSTRLAGRTGTGELFF.

The CDR3 here is CASSQDPGGQETQYF. The CDR3 nucleotides are TGTGCCAGCAGCCAAGATCCCGGGGGGCAAGAGACCCAGTACTTC. The J gene is TRBJ2-5, the V gene TRBV4-2, with 7 bases fitting TRBD2. V dropped 0 bases and J dropped 2; count of bases not matched to a gene: 3. The V gene's germline CDR1 is LGHNA and CDR2 YNFKEQ. The CDR3 runs 15 residues.

The rearrangement joins TRBV14 to TRBJ2-1; no definite D call. The CDR3 is 14 residues long. The V end was cut by 0 bases, the J end by 8 bases, with 11 bases between. The germline CDR1 and CDR2 sequences are SGHDN and FVKESK. Here the CDR3 DNA reads TGTGCCAGCAGCCAAGATATCGTATACGATGAGCAGTTCTTC. This encodes CASSQDIVYDEQFF. The variable domain in full, completed from reference TRBV14 and TRBJ2-1, reads EAGVTQFPSHSVIEKGQTVTLRCDPISGHDNLYWYRRVMGKEIKFLLHFVKESKQDESGMPNNRFLAERTGGTYSTLKVQPAELEDSGVYFCASSQDIVYDEQFFGPGTRLTVL.